This T cell receptor (beta chain) was recovered during a study of T cells in Graves' hyperthyroidism and ophthalmopathy. Overall study findings and caveats: Within blood appeared most thyroid clonotypes that had expanded above 0.001. Ophthalmopathy, which appeared later, was predicted by the model a median roughly 6.4 months before onset.

Germline V gives CDR1 LGHDT, CDR2 YNNKEL (reference sequence). V lost 0 bases and J 1 base, leaving 9 bases between the germline ends. This CDR3 has 15 amino acids. This clonotype appeared many times. Its antigen is not known. Graves' hyperthyroidism is called stable when ophthalmopathy does not progress within 18 months. Exclusion of patients followed from uncontrolled infection, other autoimmune disease, pregnancy or lactation. There were TCR beta CDR3 regions amplified from RNA transcripts. The TCR CDR3 was amplified in a first-round RT-PCR using the HTBI primer set. MiXCR, run by TCRdb on the multiplex PCR reads, gives a single entry per CDR3 protein. The table includes under 800,000 distinct CDR3 sequences, approximately 14% detected once.

This receptor was taken from a young woman with Graves' hyperthyroidism. J is TRBJ1-2 and V is TRBV3-1; D not certain. Sequenced sample: blood. The DNA of the CDR3 is TGTGCCAGCAGCCAAGATGATCAGGATAACTATGGCTACACCTTC. Amino acids: CASSQDDQDNYGYTF.